The clone carrying this TCR beta chain turned up a few times. This record belongs to a study of blood T cell repertoires in COVID-19. Background on the study: COVID-19 samples, acute and convalescent, were from the United States, Italy and Spain.

Clones were sequenced by immunoSEQ multiplex PCR, and TCRdb holds only the in-frame ones, with some missing. The sample consists of around 170,000 clones, more than 70% of them appearing once. This CDR3 has 15 residues. Trimming cost V 7 bases and J 5 bases; bases outside gene matches: 8. The germline V gene encodes CDR1 MDHEN and CDR2 SYDVKM. The chain employs TRBV28 and TRBJ1-6; 7 nucleotides align to TRBD1. Source material: peripheral blood. This TCR came from a woman aged 25 to 45 with acute or convalescent COVID-19. The CDR3 region has the DNA TGTGCCAGCATCTCCGGACAGGACCATAATTCACCCCTCCACTTT. Its protein is CASISGQDHNSPLHF.